These 21 T cell receptor beta chains were all obtained from the same sample, sequenced in a study of Ad26.COV2.S vaccination and SARS-CoV-2 variants. The treatment denotes: roughly 19 received Ad26.COV2.S at low or high dose, single or two shots; about 5 received placebo; per-sample allocation not given. Sampling happened 63 days after the first vaccine or placebo injection. Clones were sequenced by immunoSEQ multiplex PCR, and TCRdb holds only the in-frame ones, with some missing. The sample includes around 320,000 clones, around 81% of them seen just once. This material consisted of peripheral blood, taken in a trial of Ad26.COV2.S vaccine versus placebo. The receptors derive from a person between 18 and 60 years old who received the Ad26.COV2.S COVID-19 vaccine or a placebo.

This sequence joins TRBV5-1 and TRBJ2-5; D is perhaps TRBD2 (6 bases). The germline V gene encodes CDR1 SGHRS and CDR2 YFSETQ. This CDR3 has 16 residues. V was trimmed by 0 bases and J by 2 bases, leaving 14 bases between them. The chain's CDR3 is CASSLAGPGRQETQYF. The CDR3 bases are TGCGCCAGCAGCTTGGCCGGGCCAGGGAGGCAAGAGACCCAGTACTTC.

The chain uses TRBV7-2 and TRBJ2-2, with D possibly called TRBD1 or TRBD2 (5 bases each). Per germline, CDR1 SGHTA and CDR2 FQGNSA. The CDR3 loop spans 13 amino acids. V dropped 2 bases and J dropped 6 bases, with 7 bases sitting between them. The CDR3 bases are TGTGCCAGCAGCTTACAGGGAGCCGGGGAGCTGTTTTTT. It yields the protein CASSLQGAGELFF.

V is TRBV4-1 and J is TRBJ1-1; 7 nucleotides line up with TRBD1. Germline lookup yields CDR1 MGHRA and CDR2 YSYEKL. J lost 5 bases, V lost 3 bases, and 9 bases had no gene match. There are 15 residues in the CDR3. The chain's CDR3 is CASSQPLRGRTEAFF. In DNA form, the CDR3 reads TGCGCCAGCAGCCAGCCCCTCAGGGGGAGGACTGAAGCTTTCTTT.

The CDR3 DNA follows: TGTGCCAGCAGCTTAGTGACAGGGGGGACCTACGGCTACACCTTC. Translating gives CASSLVTGGTYGYTF. This rearrangement joins TRBV7-8 to TRBJ1-2, with 9 nucleotides matching TRBD1. V was clipped by 1 base and J by 8 bases; unmatched bases: 8. CDR3 length equals 15 residues. Germline assignment: CDR1 SGHVS and CDR2 FQNEAQ.

The genes are TRBV5-6 and TRBJ1-2; 9 bases fit TRBD1. The J segment lost 8 bases and the V segment lost 0 bases, leaving 2 bases of the junction unmatched. CDR3 length: 13 amino acids. Germline V CDR1 and CDR2: SGHDT, YYEEEE. The CDR3 DNA follows: TGTGCCAGCAGCTTGGACAGGGGGCTCGGCTACACCTTC. Amino acids: CASSLDRGLGYTF.

V gene TRBV10-1 combines with J gene TRBJ2-7; 12 bases match TRBD1. CDR3 size: 14 residues. CDR1 WNHNN and CDR2 SYGVQD come from the germline V gene (reference sequence). The V gene end was trimmed by 3 bases and the J gene end by 6 bases; junction bases not matched to a gene: 3. The CDR3 DNA sequence: TGCGCCAGCAGTGAACCGGGACAGGGGGCCGAGCAGTACTTC. Translation: CASSEPGQGAEQYF.

This clone was seen a single time. The J gene is TRBJ1-1, the V gene TRBV27; TRBD1 aligns across 11 bases. The junction had 3 bases not matched to a gene; V was cut back by 5 bases and J by 7 bases. The V gene's germline CDR1 is MNHEY and CDR2 SMNVEV (reference sequence). This CDR3 has 13 residues. The CDR3 bases are TGTGCCAGCAGTCCAGGGACAGGGGGTGAAGCTTTCTTT. Amino acid sequence: CASSPGTGGEAFF.

This clone was recorded only once. The rearrangement uses TRBV12-1 and TRBJ2-3; no DNA check was done on the table's D call, TRBD2. TRBV12-1 is recorded as a pseudogene. The CDR3 is 16 residues long. Here the CDR3 reads CASSFTAGPEADTQYF. In DNA form, the CDR3 reads TGTGCCAGCAGCTTTACAGCGGGCCCAGAGGCAGATACGCAGTATTTT.

The genes are TRBV11-1 and TRBJ2-5; 7 bases map to TRBD2. Unmatched junction bases numbered 6, after V lost 1 base and J lost 1 base. The length of the CDR3 is 16 residues. CDR1 is SGHAT, CDR2 FQDESV, per germline (reference sequence). DNA for the CDR3: TGTGCCAGCAGCTTAGGCCTAGCGGCAGTCCAAGAGACCCAGTACTTC. Amino acid sequence: CASSLGLAAVQETQYF. Variable domain in full (rest from reference TRBV11-1 and TRBJ2-5): EAEVAQSPRYKITEKSQAVAFWCDPISGHATLYWYRQILGQGPELLVQFQDESVVDDSQLPKDRFSAERLKGVDSTLKIQPAELGDSAMYLCASSLGLAAVQETQYFGPGTRLLVL.

This clone was detected once. The chain couples TRBV29-1 to TRBJ1-2; D is possibly TRBD1 (6 bases). V lost 5 bases to trimming and J lost 5 bases, with 9 bases between them. The CDR3 loop spans 11 amino acids. CDR1 SQVTM and CDR2 ANQGSEA come from the germline V gene. CDR3 DNA sequence: TGCAGCGTTAACACAGGGTATGGCTACACCTTC. It is translated as CSVNTGYGYTF.

A note on this clone: Other DNA sequences in the same sample also yield this CDR3. CDR3 nucleotide sequence: TGTGCCAGCAGTGGGACAGGGGGTAGATATGGCTACACCTTC. Amino acid sequence: CASSGTGGRYGYTF. This chain connects TRBV2 to TRBJ1-2, with 10 bases identical to TRBD1. The junction had 4 bases not matched to a gene; V was cut back by 4 bases and J by 5 bases. The germline gives CDR1 SNHLY, CDR2 FYNNEI. The CDR3 runs to 14 residues.

The V call is TRBV6-5, the J call TRBJ1-2; the D gene is possibly TRBD1 (6 bases). Trimming stripped 6 bases from V and 0 bases from J, with 11 bases between. There are 14 residues in the CDR3. Germline-derived CDR1 and CDR2 are MNHEY and SVGAGI. CDR3 sequence reads: CASRRTESNYGYTF. In DNA, the CDR3 is TGTGCCAGCAGACGGACAGAATCTAACTATGGCTACACCTTC.

Turning to this clone: Distinct nucleotide sequences in the sample also encode this CDR3. V is TRBV19 and J is TRBJ1-5; no clear D. Trimming took off 1 base at V and 2 bases at J, with 6 bases between the two ends. Germline-derived CDR1 and CDR2 are LNHDA and SQIVND (reference sequence). The CDR3 sequence is 14 residues long. The DNA of the CDR3 is TGTGCCAGTAGTATAGTTGGAGGCAATCAGCCCCAGCATTTT. Translating gives CASSIVGGNQPQHF.

V and J are TRBV9 and TRBJ1-2; D ambiguous. The CDR3 consists of 14 residues. V was clipped by 5 bases and J by 4 bases, with 15 bases between them. Per the germline V gene, CDR1 is SGDLS and CDR2 is YYNGEE. The CDR3, as DNA: TGTGCCAGCAGTCGTAGAACCGAGAGCTATGGCTACACCTTC. Protein: CASSRRTESYGYTF.

The genes are TRBV5-8 and TRBJ1-4, with TRBD1 matching over 8 bases. The germline gives CDR1 SGHTS, CDR2 YDEGEE. The CDR3 has 18 amino acids. V gave up 3 bases and J gave up 8 bases; unmatched junction bases: 18. The CDR3 reads CASSSETGAYGVSEKLFF. The DNA for the CDR3 is TGTGCCAGCAGCTCGGAGACAGGGGCGTATGGCGTAAGCGAAAAACTGTTTTTT.

This clone was seen just once. The gene calls are TRBV4-2 and TRBJ1-5, with unresolved D. The germline V gene encodes CDR1 LGHNA and CDR2 YNFKEQ. The CDR3 is 12 amino acids. V shed 0 bases and J shed 6 bases, with 3 bases lying between them. The DNA for the CDR3 is TGTGCCAGCAGCCAAGAGAGTCAGCCCCAGCATTTT. Protein product: CASSQESQPQHF.

This clone was observed a single time. The chain links TRBV12-1 to TRBJ2-5; TRBD2 reflects the table's D call only, with no check against the DNA. TRBV12-1 is a known pseudogene. The CDR3 length is 17 residues. This chain's CDR3 is CASTLWSGGTPGETQYF. The CDR3 bases are TGTGCCAGCACTCTATGGAGCGGGGGGACACCGGGAGAGACCCAGTACTTC.

This sequence joins TRBV12-5 and TRBJ1-2, with D perhaps matching TRBD1 (5 bases). Germline loops: CDR1 LGHNT, CDR2 FRNRAP. The CDR3 is made up of 16 amino acids. Trimming cost V 6 bases and J 0 bases, with 17 bases left between them. DNA for the CDR3: TGTGCTAGTGGGGCGCACCGGGGCAGCGCTAACTATGGCTACACCTTC. This translates into CASGAHRGSANYGYTF.

V usage is TRBV10-1 and J usage is TRBJ1-6; D is perhaps TRBD1 (6 bases). The germline gives CDR1 WNHNN, CDR2 SYGVQD (reference sequence). The ends were cut back, 6 bases at V and 3 bases at J, with 36 bases in the middle. The CDR3 extends over 23 amino acids. CDR3 amino acids: CASRGKGAGAMLPGGFYNSPLHF. CDR3 nucleotide sequence: TGCGCCAGCAGGGGGAAGGGAGCAGGGGCAATGCTACCCGGGGGTTTCTATAATTCACCCCTCCACTTT.

This sequence joins TRBV6-5 and TRBJ1-2, with a possible D match to TRBD1 (5 bases). Trimming cost V 6 bases and J 3 bases, with 11 bases left between them. This CDR3 contains 13 residues. Germline lookup yields CDR1 MNHEY and CDR2 SVGAGI. CDR3 coding DNA: TGTGCCAGCAGGGCAGGGACGTACTATGGCTACACCTTC. Protein product: CASRAGTYYGYTF.

The CDR3 sequence is CASSLTPTDTQYF. The CDR3 DNA is TGCGCCAGCAGCTTGACTCCCACAGATACGCAGTATTTT. The gene calls are TRBV5-1 and TRBJ2-3, with unresolved D. V was shortened by 1 base and J by 2 bases, with 5 bases between the two germline ends. This CDR3 region has 13 residues. CDR1 is SGHRS and CDR2 is YFSETQ in the germline V gene.